The text below deals with one T cell receptor beta chain. CDR1 SGHAT and CDR2 FQNNGV come from the germline V gene. The V gene lost 6 bases and the J gene lost 4 bases, with 19 bases spanning the gap. The CDR3 spans 15 residues. The data were taken from a study of blood T cell repertoires in COVID-19. On the study more broadly: Donors in the United States, Italy and Spain gave samples during acute or convalescent COVID-19. PBMCs, B-cell-depleted T cells, or T cells provided the cDNA or gDNA that made up the material.

Under the authors' procedure: From reference gene primer amplification, estimates of nucleated cell counts were derived. Produced via immunoSEQ multiplex PCR; TCRdb's table is partial and in-frame only. For V, J and clone size, that table is used; D and trimming come from the DNA. The data hold under 300,000 clones, with roughly nine tenths observed a single time. Sequencing was performed on peripheral blood. The chain couples TRBV11-2 to TRBJ2-7; D not certain. The TCR sequence derives from a man aged 50-60 years with acute or convalescent COVID-19. The DNA of the CDR3 is TGTGCCAGCAGTTTTCTACCAAGCGTTATTTACGAGCAGTACTTC. Residues: CASSFLPSVIYEQYF.